The rows below give T cell receptor beta chains drawn from one sample of a study of cytomegalovirus exposure and HLA in healthy donors. Repertoires were generated with immunoSEQ multiplex PCR, while TCRdb's copy carries only in-frame clones and drops some. The sample shows 100,000 to 150,000 clones, more than 9% of them seen only once. Sequenced: PBMCs. The receptor source for this set is a woman under 30 in good health and CMV-seropositive. The CDR3 runs from the conserved cysteine through the conserved F or W. The order of the fields is J gene, D gene, CDR3 length, V gene, clone size, CDR3 protein, CDR3 DNA. D genes are given only for firm matches. Clone size is stated in some rows and not others, as once, few, many or a class when expanded.

TRBJ1-1	.	14	TRBV18	.	CASSLDRFNTEAFF	TGTGCCAGCTCCCTGGACAGATTTAACACTGAAGCTTTCTTT
TRBJ2-1	.	12	TRBV30	few	CAWSPGYNEQFF	TGTGCCTGGAGCCCGGGTTACAATGAGCAGTTCTTC
TRBJ1-5	.	12	TRBV2	.	CASRGGGQPQHF	TGTGCCAGCAGGGGGGGAGGGCAGCCCCAGCATTTT
TRBJ1-1	.	15	TRBV7-9	.	CASSLAGGVNTEAFF	TGTGCCAGCAGCTTAGCGGGAGGGGTGAACACTGAAGCTTTCTTT
TRBJ2-1	TRBD2	16	TRBV28	.	CASSLGLAGGGDEQFF	TGTGCCAGCAGCTTGGGACTAGCGGGAGGAGGGGATGAGCAGTTCTTC
TRBJ1-4	.	15	TRBV6-1	.	CASSETGRGTDKDLF	TGTGCCAGCAGTGAAACGGGTCGGGGAACAGATAAAGACCTCTTT
TRBJ2-3	TRBD2	16	TRBV5-5	.	CASSDGTSGVGDTQYF	TGTGCCAGCAGCGACGGGACTAGCGGGGTCGGAGATACGCAGTATTTT
TRBJ2-3	.	15	TRBV2	few	CASSALTPVADTQYF	TGTGCCAGCAGTGCACTAACCCCGGTGGCAGATACGCAGTATTTT
TRBJ2-2	.	13	TRBV9	.	CASSVVATGELFF	TGTGCCAGCAGCGTAGTAGCGACCGGGGAGCTGTTTTTT
TRBJ1-2	.	12	TRBV28	once	CASSSGGLGYTF	TGTGCCAGCAGTTCCGGAGGGCTTGGCTACACCTTC
TRBJ1-3	.	15	TRBV30	few	CAWTFRGGNRNTIYF	TGTGCCTGGACTTTTAGGGGGGGGAATAGGAACACCATATATTTT
TRBJ1-2	.	17	TRBV18	few	CASSQGRSGTLKDGYTF	TGTGCCAGCTCACAAGGCAGATCCGGGACACTGAAGGATGGCTACACCTTC
TRBJ1-1	.	19	TRBV4-1	.	CASSQDLGVWAGGGTEAFF	TGCGCCAGCAGCCAAGATCTTGGGGTATGGGCGGGAGGAGGCACTGAAGCTTTCTTT
TRBJ1-6	.	17	TRBV5-1	.	CASSLNGGGRTDSPLHF	TGCGCCAGCAGCTTGAATGGCGGGGGACGCACGGATTCACCCCTCCACTTT
TRBJ1-4	.	15	TRBV19	.	CAISQTGGGNEKLFF	TGTGCCATCTCACAAACTGGGGGGGGTAATGAAAAACTGTTTTTT
TRBJ2-5	TRBD2	16	TRBV5-6	.	CASSLGTSGPQETQYF	TGTGCCAGCAGCCTCGGGACTAGCGGACCCCAAGAGACCCAGTACTTC
TRBJ1-5	.	15	TRBV28	few	CASSAKKGVNQPQHF	TGTGCCAGCAGCGCTAAGAAGGGGGTTAATCAGCCCCAGCATTTT
TRBJ2-3	.	15	TRBV29-1	few	CSVDPGTMSTDTQYF	TGCAGCGTTGATCCGGGAACCATGAGCACAGATACGCAGTATTTT
TRBJ2-7	.	13	TRBV7-2	few	CASSLAGLGEQYF	TGTGCCAGCAGCTTAGCCGGACTTGGGGAGCAGTACTTC
TRBJ2-7	.	16	TRBV9	.	CASSVASTEEFGEQYF	TGTGCCAGCAGCGTAGCCTCGACAGAGGAGTTCGGCGAGCAGTACTTC
TRBJ1-5	TRBD1	16	TRBV19	few	CASRGTGGKLNQPQHF	TGTGCCAGTAGGGGCACAGGGGGAAAATTAAATCAGCCCCAGCATTTT
TRBJ2-2	.	14	TRBV2	few	CASSVNRDTGELFF	TGTGCCAGCAGCGTAAACAGGGACACCGGGGAGCTGTTTTTT
TRBJ1-1	.	13	TRBV6-5	.	CASSYAAGFGAFF	TGTGCCAGCAGTTACGCGGCAGGGTTTGGAGCTTTCTTT
TRBJ2-7	TRBD1	16	TRBV5-1	.	CASSKDGTASSYEQYF	TGCGCCAGCAGCAAAGACGGGACAGCCAGCTCCTACGAGCAGTACTTC
TRBJ2-3	TRBD2	15	TRBV10-3	.	CAVRDLAGGTDTQYF	TGTGCCGTCAGAGATCTAGCGGGGGGCACAGATACGCAGTATTTT
TRBJ2-1	TRBD2	16	TRBV6-1	few	CASSGVAGDRGNEQFF	TGTGCCAGCAGTGGGGTAGCGGGAGATCGGGGCAATGAGCAGTTCTTC
TRBJ2-1	.	11	TRBV7-9	.	CASSRGNEQFF	TGTGCCAGCTCAAGGGGCAATGAGCAGTTCTTC
TRBJ1-2	.	13	TRBV7-2	few	CASSLVTGVGYTF	TGTGCCAGCAGCTTAGTGACAGGCGTTGGCTACACCTTC
TRBJ2-7	.	15	TRBV5-4	few	CASSSRQGGLYEQYF	TGTGCCAGCAGCTCTCGACAGGGAGGTTTGTACGAGCAGTACTTC
TRBJ2-5	TRBD1	15	TRBV11-1	.	CASSVTGSQGETQYF	TGTGCCAGCAGCGTGACAGGGTCTCAAGGAGAGACCCAGTACTTC
TRBJ2-7	.	12	TRBV30	few	CAWTRDRIAQYF	TGTGCCTGGACGAGAGACAGGATTGCGCAGTACTTC
TRBJ1-2	TRBD1	11	TRBV28	few	CASSFRGGYTF	TGTGCCAGCAGCTTCAGGGGGGGCTACACCTTC
TRBJ1-2	.	16	TRBV4-1	.	CASVPEGGSPSGGYTF	TGCGCCAGCGTCCCAGAGGGGGGGTCGCCCTCGGGGGGCTACACCTTC
TRBJ1-2	.	15	TRBV25-1	.	CASSEVDSPNYGYTF	TGTGCCAGCAGTGAAGTCGACAGTCCCAACTATGGCTACACCTTC
TRBJ2-5	.	14	TRBV2	few	CASSGQQRQETQYF	TGTGCCAGCAGTGGACAGCAACGCCAAGAGACCCAGTACTTC
TRBJ2-5	TRBD2	15	TRBV12-5	.	CASGAGTRVAETQYF	TGTGCTAGTGGTGCCGGGACTAGGGTCGCGGAGACCCAGTACTTC
TRBJ2-7	TRBD2	15	TRBV5-1	few	CASSPTLAGGHEQYF	TGCGCCAGCAGCCCTACATTAGCGGGAGGTCACGAGCAGTACTTC
TRBJ1-1	.	11	TRBV30	.	CAWMTRTEAFF	TGTGCCTGGATGACGAGGACTGAAGCTTTCTTT
TRBJ2-1	.	13	TRBV7-2	.	CASSLLYRDEQFF	TGTGCCAGCAGCTTATTGTATCGGGATGAGCAGTTCTTC
TRBJ1-1	.	15	TRBV19	few	CASSIAGSMNTEAFF	TGTGCCAGTAGTATTGCAGGCAGCATGAACACTGAAGCTTTCTTT
TRBJ2-3	TRBD2	17	TRBV5-1	.	CASSYQLAGGSTDTQYF	TGCGCCAGCAGCTATCAACTAGCGGGAGGGAGCACAGATACGCAGTATTTT
TRBJ2-7	.	13	TRBV7-9	few	CASSPQVTYEQYF	TGTGCCAGCAGCCCACAGGTCACCTACGAGCAGTACTTC
TRBJ2-3	.	10	TRBV5-6	few	CASSPPGEEF	TGTGCCAGCAGCCCCCCCGGGGAAGAATTT
TRBJ1-1	.	15	TRBV5-5	few	CASRQLHRVNTEAFF	TGTGCCAGCAGACAGCTCCACAGGGTCAACACTGAAGCTTTCTTT
TRBJ2-7	.	13	TRBV12-5	.	CASGLYTTGGQYF	TGTGCTAGTGGTTTGTACACAACCGGGGGGCAGTACTTC
TRBJ1-5	TRBD1	20	TRBV28	.	CASRRQLTGTVVYSNQPQHF	TGTGCCAGCAGGCGCCAACTGACCGGGACAGTCGTATATAGCAATCAGCCCCAGCATTTT
TRBJ2-3	TRBD2	15	TRBV6-4	few	CASSDLAGGEDTQYF	TGTGCCAGCAGTGACCTAGCGGGAGGGGAAGATACGCAGTATTTT
TRBJ1-2	TRBD1	16	TRBV11-2	.	CASSSNRGRLGYGYTF	TGTGCCAGCAGCTCAAACAGGGGCAGGCTCGGCTATGGCTACACCTTC
TRBJ1-1	.	13	TRBV5-8	few	CASSSTVNTEAFF	TGTGCCAGCAGCTCAACAGTGAACACTGAAGCTTTCTTT
TRBJ2-7	.	13	TRBV14	few	CASSQTASYEQYF	TGTGCCAGCAGCCAGACAGCTTCCTACGAGCAGTACTTC
TRBJ2-3	.	12	TRBV25-1	.	CASSATTDTQYF	TGTGCCAGCAGTGCTACCACAGATACGCAGTATTTT
TRBJ1-1	TRBD1	16	TRBV6-1	few	CASSGTGWSMNTEAFF	TGTGCCAGCAGTGGGACAGGGTGGAGCATGAACACTGAAGCTTTCTTT
TRBJ1-4	TRBD1	16	TRBV5-6	few	CASSLAQGASREKLFF	TGTGCCAGCAGCTTGGCCCAGGGGGCATCCCGTGAAAAACTGTTTTTT
TRBJ2-5	TRBD1	17	TRBV28	few	CASLLWHVRDSQETQYF	TGTGCCAGCCTACTATGGCATGTCCGGGACAGCCAAGAGACCCAGTACTTC